One T cell receptor (beta chain) is described in this entry. Antigen: not known. This sample stems from a study of spatial heterogeneity in lung cancer. For the study at large: The correlation between TCR transcript counts in tumor regions and a T cell module score from matched bulk RNA-seq was strong. Study-level findings and limits: Mutation tallies in tumors tracked expanded intratumoral alpha and beta TCR counts.

TCR cDNA molecules each carried a unique molecular identifier. In TCRdb, the 5' RACE reads were re-called with MiXCR into one record per CDR3 protein. The table includes around 8,100 distinct CDR3 sequences, 5.4% detected once. As for time point: sample taken at primary tumor resection. The study sequenced unsorted whole RNA from tumor, nontumor lung or frozen PBMC. The receptor was derived from a male donor with early-stage non-small cell lung cancer. Specimen: lung tumor tissue, collected at surgery.

The CDR3 is CASSSSGHTEAFF. The CDR3 DNA sequence: TGTGCCAGCAGCTCTAGTGGTCACACTGAAGCTTTCTTT. V is TRBV7-2 and J is TRBJ1-1; D call uncertain. The CDR3 length is 13 residues. Between the trimmed V and J ends, which lost 4 bases and 3 bases, there was a span of 9 bases. Per the germline V gene, CDR1 is SGHTA and CDR2 is FQGNSA.